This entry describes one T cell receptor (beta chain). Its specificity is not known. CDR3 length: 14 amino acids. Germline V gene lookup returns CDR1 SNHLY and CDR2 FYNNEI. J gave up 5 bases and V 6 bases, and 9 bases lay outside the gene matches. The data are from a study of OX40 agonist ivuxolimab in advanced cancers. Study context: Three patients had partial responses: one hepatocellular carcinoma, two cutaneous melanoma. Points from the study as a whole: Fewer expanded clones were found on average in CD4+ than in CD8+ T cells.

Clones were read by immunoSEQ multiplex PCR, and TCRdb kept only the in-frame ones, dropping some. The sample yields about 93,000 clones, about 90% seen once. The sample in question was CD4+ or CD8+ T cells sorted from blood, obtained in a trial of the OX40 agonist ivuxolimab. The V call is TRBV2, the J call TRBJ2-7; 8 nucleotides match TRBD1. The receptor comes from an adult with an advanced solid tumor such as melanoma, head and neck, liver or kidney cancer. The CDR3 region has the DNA TGTGCCAGCAGACCCATTGACAGGGGCCACGAGCAGTACTTC. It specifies CASRPIDRGHEQYF.